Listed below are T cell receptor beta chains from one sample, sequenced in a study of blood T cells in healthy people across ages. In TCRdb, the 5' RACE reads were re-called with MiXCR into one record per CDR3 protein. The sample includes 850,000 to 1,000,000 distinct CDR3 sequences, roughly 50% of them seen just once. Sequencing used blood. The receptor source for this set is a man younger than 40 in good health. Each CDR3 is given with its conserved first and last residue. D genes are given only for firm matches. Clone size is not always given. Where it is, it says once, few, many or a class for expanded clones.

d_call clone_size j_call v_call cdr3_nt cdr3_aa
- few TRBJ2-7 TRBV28 TGTGCCAGCAGTCCCGGACTGGGTAGGGAGCAGTACTTC CASSPGLGREQYF
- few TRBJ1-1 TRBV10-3 TGTGCCATCAGGGGGGGGGAGAACACTGAAGCTTTCTTT CAIRGGENTEAFF
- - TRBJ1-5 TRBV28 TGTGCCAGCAAGGTTCTGGGGAGCAATCAGCCCCAGCATTTT CASKVLGSNQPQHF
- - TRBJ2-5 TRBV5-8 TGTGCCAGCAGCTTAGGGACACTTAGGAGAACCCAGTACTTC CASSLGTLRRTQYF
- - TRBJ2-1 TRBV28 TGTGCCAGCAGCCCTTACAAGGGGGGCTACAATGAGCAGTTCTTC CASSPYKGGYNEQFF
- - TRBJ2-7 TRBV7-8 TGTGCCAGCAGCACGTGGACAGAAACTAAAACCTACGAGCAGTACTTC CASSTWTETKTYEQYF
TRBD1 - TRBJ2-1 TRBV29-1 TGCAGCGCCCGGGACAGGGGGCAGAATGAGCAGTTCTTC CSARDRGQNEQFF
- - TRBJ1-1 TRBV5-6 TGTGCCAGCAGCCTCCGATACCCCACTGAAGCTTTCTTT CASSLRYPTEAFF
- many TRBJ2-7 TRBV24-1 TGTGCCACCAGTGACTCAGACACCCGCCGGGCCTACGAGCAGTACTTC CATSDSDTRRAYEQYF
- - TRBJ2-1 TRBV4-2 TGTGCCAGCAGCCAAGGACAGCAAGGTGGAAATGAGCAGTTCTTC CASSQGQQGGNEQFF
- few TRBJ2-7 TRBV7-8 TGTGCCAGCAGCTTACGACAGCTCCCCGAGCGGTGGTACTTC CASSLRQLPERWYF